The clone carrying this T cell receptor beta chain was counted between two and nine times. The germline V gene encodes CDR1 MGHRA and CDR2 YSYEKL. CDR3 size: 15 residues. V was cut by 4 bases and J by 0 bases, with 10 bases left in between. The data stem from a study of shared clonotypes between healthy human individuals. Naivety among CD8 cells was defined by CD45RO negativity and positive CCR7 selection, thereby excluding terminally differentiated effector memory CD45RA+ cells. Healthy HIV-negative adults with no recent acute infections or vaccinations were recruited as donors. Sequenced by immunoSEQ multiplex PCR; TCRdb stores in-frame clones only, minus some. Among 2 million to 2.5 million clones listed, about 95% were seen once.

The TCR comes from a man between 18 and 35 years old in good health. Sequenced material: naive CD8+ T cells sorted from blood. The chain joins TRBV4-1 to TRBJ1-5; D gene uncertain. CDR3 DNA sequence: TGCGCCAGCAGCCCACAACCAGCTAGCAATCAGCCCCAGCATTTT. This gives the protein CASSPQPASNQPQHF.